The 4 T cell receptor beta chains reported below all come from one sample, sequenced in a study of sequential checkpoint blockade in melanoma. This table comes from immunoSEQ multiplex PCR, and its TCRdb copy is limited to in-frame clones, with some not included. There are under 13,000 clones in the sample; approximately 70% occur only once, and roughly 30% lies in the top ten. Treatment denoted: randomized to nivolumab then ipilimumab (arm A) or the reverse (arm B). The sample here was CD8+ T cells sorted from blood (inferred from file names), taken from a patient given nivolumab and ipilimumab in sequence. The receptors derive from a human donor with melanoma.

The V call is TRBV5-1, the J call TRBJ2-5, with a possible D match to TRBD1 (6 bases). V gave up 1 base and J gave up 14 bases, with 15 bases separating them. The CDR3 is 12 amino acids. Germline-derived CDR1 and CDR2 are SGHRS and YFSETQ. Here the CDR3 DNA reads TGCGCCAGCAGCTTGCGGCAGGGGAAGGTCTACTTC. Translation gives CASSLRQGKVYF.

J is TRBJ2-7 and V is TRBV19; 8 bases are shared with TRBD1. The CDR3 has 14 amino acids. Germline V CDR1 and CDR2: LNHDA, SQIVND (reference sequence). Trimming took 5 bases from V and 6 from J; bases not matched to a gene: 9. CDR3 region: CASSATTGVLEQYF. The CDR3 region has the DNA TGTGCCAGTAGTGCCACGACAGGGGTCCTCGAGCAGTACTTC.

The rearrangement uses TRBV6-4 and TRBJ1-2, with no clear D. The CDR3 spans 14 residues. V was shortened by 4 bases and J by 4 bases, with 13 bases between the two germline ends. Germline V gives CDR1 MRHNA, CDR2 SNTAGT. The CDR3 region has the DNA TGTGCCAGCAGTGTTCGTAAGGGAGTCTATGGCTACACCTTC. As protein: CASSVRKGVYGYTF.

There are a few counts of this clone. The J gene is TRBJ2-3, the V gene TRBV15; a possible D gene is TRBD2 (6 bases). The V gene lost 3 bases and the J gene lost 3 bases, with 19 bases spanning the gap. Germline-derived CDR1 and CDR2 are LNHNV and YYDKDF (reference sequence). The CDR3 spans 17 residues. In DNA form, the CDR3 reads TGTGCCACCAGCAGCCCTAGGCAACGGGGGATAACAGATACGCAGTATTTT. Translating gives CATSSPRQRGITDTQYF.